Below, 26 T cell receptor beta chains from the same sample are listed, as sequenced in a study of siplizumab effects on memory and regulatory T cells. Data came from immunoSEQ multiplex PCR; TCRdb stores just in-frame clones and leaves some out. The sample lists approximately 46,000 clones, about 94% seen once, with approximately 17% in the top ten. Sequenced: CD8+ T cells sorted from blood. The receptors here all came from a human donor in good health.

The chain combines TRBV5-1 with TRBJ2-7, with 8 bases identical to TRBD1. CDR1 SGHRS and CDR2 YFSETQ come from the germline V gene. The CDR3 is made up of 12 amino acids. The V gene end was trimmed by 4 bases and the J gene end by 6 bases; junction bases not matched to a gene: 3. The CDR3 region has the DNA TGCGCCAGCAGCCTGACAGGGGCCGAGCAGTACTTC. Encoded protein: CASSLTGAEQYF.

The V call is TRBV13, the J call TRBJ2-3; 10 nucleotides agree with TRBD2. The CDR3 totals 19 residues. Germline loops: CDR1 PRHDT, CDR2 FYEKMQ (reference sequence). Germline trimming cut 5 bases from V and 0 bases from J; bases unmatched to any gene: 14. For the CDR3, the DNA is TGTGCCAGCAGCCCAACCTTAGCGGGAGGCCCCGCCAGCACAGATACGCAGTATTTT. This gives the protein CASSPTLAGGPASTDTQYF.

The chain joins TRBV18 to TRBJ2-3, with a tentative D call TRBD2 (6 bases). V shed 0 bases and J shed 2 bases, with 6 bases lying between them. This CDR3 is 14 amino acids long. Germline V gene data show CDR1 as KGHSH and CDR2 as LQKENI. The CDR3 spells CASSPPDYTDTQYF. CDR3 coding DNA: TGTGCCAGCTCACCACCGGACTACACAGATACGCAGTATTTT.

The table lists this clone with a few counts. V usage is TRBV7-9 and J usage is TRBJ1-2; no clear D gene. The V end was cut by 0 bases, the J end by 9 bases, with 11 bases between. This CDR3 region has 13 residues. CDR1 is SEHNR and CDR2 is FQNEAQ in the germline V gene (reference sequence). The CDR3 reads CASSLAGNYRYTF. The DNA of the CDR3 is TGTGCCAGCAGCTTAGCCGGGAATTATCGCTACACCTTC.

The rearrangement uses TRBV7-9 and TRBJ2-7; 7 bases align to TRBD2. The CDR3 runs 13 residues. V lost 4 bases and J lost 4; bases outside the gene matches: 4. Germline lookup yields CDR1 SEHNR and CDR2 FQNEAQ (reference sequence). The CDR3 protein is CASSWGREYEQYF. The CDR3 DNA reads TGTGCCAGCAGCTGGGGGAGGGAGTACGAGCAGTACTTC.

The chain employs TRBV19 and TRBJ2-7; perhaps TRBD2 as D (6 bases). Trimming cost V 3 bases and J 7 bases, with 10 bases left between them. The germline gives CDR1 LNHDA, CDR2 SQIVND (reference sequence). The CDR3 contains 12 residues. The DNA for the CDR3 is TGTGCCAGTAGTATTTCGGGGAGGGAGCAGTACTTC. This sequence encodes CASSISGREQYF.

The CDR3 sequence is CASSESIGGTGELFF. CDR3 DNA sequence: TGCGCCAGCAGTGAGTCGATAGGAGGAACCGGGGAGCTGTTTTTT. The chain uses TRBV10-1 and TRBJ2-2; D might be TRBD2 (5 bases). Deletions cut 0 bases from V and 5 bases from J, with 10 bases between. CDR3 size: 15 residues. Germline CDR1 reads WNHNN; CDR2 reads SYGVQD (reference sequence).

J is TRBJ2-1 and V is TRBV5-4, with D possibly TRBD2 on 6 matching bases. Trimming took 0 bases from V and 8 from J, leaving 12 bases between them. The CDR3 is 14 amino acids. The germline CDR1 and CDR2 sequences are SGHNT and YYREEE (reference sequence). The CDR3: CASSLETGVDEQFF. CDR3 nucleotides: TGTGCCAGCAGCTTGGAAACGGGAGTAGATGAGCAGTTCTTC.

The chain combines TRBV27 with TRBJ2-7; TRBD1 matches at 8 bases. V was pared by 2 bases and J by 4 bases, with 1 base of the junction left unmatched. This CDR3 spans 13 amino acids. Germline V gives CDR1 MNHEY, CDR2 SMNVEV (reference sequence). CDR3 sequence: CASSLQGAYEQYF. For the CDR3, the DNA is TGTGCCAGCAGTTTACAGGGGGCGTACGAGCAGTACTTC.

The sample holds one count of this clone. The chain is built from TRBV15 and TRBJ2-1; 12 bases are shared with TRBD2. Germline values: CDR1 LNHNV, CDR2 YYDKDF (reference sequence). The V gene end was trimmed by 4 bases and the J gene end by 9 bases; junction bases not matched to a gene: 10. The CDR3 contains 16 residues. The CDR3 DNA reads TGTGCCACCAGCATACTAGCGGGAGGTCCTGTGGGTGAGCAGTTCTTC. This codes for CATSILAGGPVGEQFF.

This clone showed up just once. The J gene is TRBJ1-2, the V gene TRBV4-1; TRBD1 matches 7 bases. Germline loops: CDR1 MGHRA, CDR2 YSYEKL. This CDR3 region has 16 residues. V trimming: 2 bases; J trimming: 5 bases; junction bases outside the gene matches: 11. CDR3 amino acids: CASSQTGDSAFYGYTF. CDR3 nucleotides: TGCGCCAGCAGCCAAACCGGGGACAGCGCTTTTTATGGCTACACCTTC.

The chain employs TRBV5-1 and TRBJ2-3, with TRBD2 matching over 9 bases. V gave up 2 bases and J gave up 6 bases; unmatched junction bases: 10. CDR1 SGHRS and CDR2 YFSETQ come from the germline V gene. The CDR3 covers 16 residues. CDR3 in amino acids: CASSFRAGGSVDTQYF. The CDR3 coding sequence is TGCGCCAGCAGCTTTAGAGCGGGAGGTTCGGTGGATACGCAGTATTTT.

V is TRBV7-9 and J is TRBJ2-5; tentatively, D is TRBD1 (6 bases). Germline loops: CDR1 SEHNR, CDR2 FQNEAQ (reference sequence). V lost 5 bases and J lost 2, with 9 bases in between. CDR3 length: 13 amino acids. The CDR3 loop is CASSTGWQETQYF. CDR3 bases: TGTGCCAGCAGCACAGGGTGGCAAGAGACCCAGTACTTC.

The chain has TRBV6-5 and TRBJ2-5; 8 nucleotides line up with TRBD1. V lost 11 bases to trimming and J lost 4 bases; unmatched junction nucleotides: 3. Germline V CDR1 and CDR2: MNHEY, SVGAGI. The CDR3 sequence is 11 residues long. The CDR3 is CAATGGETQYF. The CDR3 region has the DNA TGTGCCGCAACAGGGGGAGAGACCCAGTACTTC.

V is TRBV19 and J is TRBJ2-3, with D tentatively TRBD1 or TRBD2 (5 bases each). The CDR3 runs to 14 residues. Trimming took 5 bases from V and 0 from J, leaving 9 bases between them. Germline CDR1 is LNHDA and CDR2 is SQIVND (reference sequence). The CDR3 DNA sequence: TGTGCCAGTAGTCCCTGGGACAGCACAGATACGCAGTATTTT. Protein product: CASSPWDSTDTQYF.

V and J are TRBV7-9 and TRBJ2-1, with D perhaps given as TRBD1 or TRBD2 (5 bases each). This CDR3 region has 15 residues. V lost 1 base and J lost 1, with 8 bases in between. CDR1 and CDR2 (germline): SEHNR, FQNEAQ (reference sequence). The CDR3 sequence is CASSLVEGSYNEQFF. For the CDR3, the DNA is TGTGCCAGCAGCTTAGTCGAGGGGTCCTACAATGAGCAGTTCTTC.

This chain links TRBV10-1 with TRBJ2-1; 7 bases are a match to TRBD1. V lost 1 base and J lost 10; bases outside the gene matches: 7. The germline V gene has CDR1 WNHNN and CDR2 SYGVQD (reference sequence). This CDR3 has 14 residues. The CDR3 loop is CASSELGQYGEQFF. CDR3 DNA sequence: TGCGCCAGCAGTGAGTTGGGACAGTACGGGGAGCAGTTCTTC.

This chain joins TRBV2 and TRBJ2-5; D gene unclear. Germline V gene data show CDR1 as SNHLY and CDR2 as FYNNEI. The CDR3 extends over 13 amino acids. Trimming removed 7 bases from V and 5 bases from J, with 14 bases in between. The CDR3 nucleotides read TGTGCCAGCATGTGGTGGCAGTCCGAGACCCAGTACTTC. It codes for CASMWWQSETQYF. The full variable domain, completed using reference TRBV2 and TRBJ2-5, is EPEVTQTPSHQVTQMGQEVILRCVPISNHLYFYWYRQILGQKVEFLVSFYNNEISEKSEIFDDQFSVERPDGSNFTLKIRSTKLEDSAMYFCASMWWQSETQYFGPGTRLLVL.

The V call is TRBV28, the J call TRBJ1-1; D is ambiguous. CDR1 is MDHEN and CDR2 is SYDVKM in the germline V gene. The CDR3 runs to 12 residues. V was shortened by 3 bases and J by 0 bases, with 2 bases between the two germline ends. The CDR3, as DNA: TGTGCCAGCAGTTTGATGAACACTGAAGCTTTCTTT. It codes for CASSLMNTEAFF.

This clone was seen once. The rearrangement uses TRBV19 and TRBJ2-2; no clear D gene. The CDR3 runs 14 residues. The germline V gene has CDR1 LNHDA and CDR2 SQIVND (reference sequence). V lost 5 bases, J lost 4 bases, and 11 bases lay in between. Here the CDR3 reads CASSLTSSTGELFF. As DNA, the CDR3 is TGTGCCAGTAGTTTGACATCGTCCACCGGGGAGCTGTTTTTT.

The rearrangement uses TRBV27 and TRBJ2-7; D gene ambiguous. This CDR3 comprises 17 residues. In germline, CDR1 is MNHEY, CDR2 SMNVEV (reference sequence). With 6 bases removed from V and 0 bases from J, the gap between germline ends came to 21 bases. CDR3 residues: CASSPTLVGLSSYEQYF. Here the CDR3 DNA reads TGTGCCAGCAGCCCGACCCTAGTAGGGCTCAGCTCCTACGAGCAGTACTTC.

The chain is built from TRBV2 and TRBJ2-5; the D is unclear. CDR1 and CDR2 from the germline V gene are SNHLY and FYNNEI. V dropped 2 bases and J dropped 2 bases, with 9 bases sitting between them. The CDR3 extends over 14 amino acids. As DNA, the CDR3 is TGTGCCAGCAGTGAACCTCGCGGTCAAGAGACCCAGTACTTC. Translation gives CASSEPRGQETQYF.

The CDR3 protein is CASSEINHIEAFF. In DNA, the CDR3 is TGTGCCAGCAGTGAAATCAACCACATTGAAGCTTTCTTT. The V gene is TRBV6-1, the J gene TRBJ1-1; no clear D gene. This CDR3 is built from 13 residues. The germline CDR1 and CDR2 sequences are MNHNS and SASEGT. Deletions cut 2 bases from V and 7 bases from J, with 11 bases between.

Comment on this clone: A read error may account for a junction end that differs from germline. The chain recombines TRBV28 with TRBJ2-3, with 7 positions matching TRBD1. This CDR3 contains 15 residues. Germline CDR1 reads MDHEN; CDR2 reads SYDVKM. The chain's CDR3 is CASSLWTGPTDTQYF. The CDR3 DNA is TGTGCCAGCAGTCTATGGACAGGTCCCACAGATACGCAGTATTTT. Based on the CDR3 plus reference TRBV28 and TRBJ2-3, the full variable domain is DVKVTQSSRYLVKRTGEKVFLECVQDMDHENMFWYRQDPGLGLRLIYFSYDVKMKEKGDIPEGYSVSREKKERFSLILESASTNQTSMYLCASSLWTGPTDTQYFGPGTRLTVL.

The chain joins TRBV5-1 to TRBJ2-3; D may be TRBD2 (5 bases). In germline, CDR1 is SGHRS, CDR2 YFSETQ. This CDR3 is 15 amino acids long. V was trimmed by 4 bases and J by 1 base, leaving 13 bases between them. The CDR3 DNA sequence: TGCGCCAGCAGCACTGGTTTCGGGGGCACAGATACGCAGTATTTT. Its translation: CASSTGFGGTDTQYF.

J is TRBJ1-1 and V is TRBV6-5, with D maybe TRBD1 (5 bases). The V end was cut by 7 bases, the J end by 3 bases, with 12 bases between. Germline loops: CDR1 MNHEY, CDR2 SVGAGI. CDR3 length: 13 residues. The CDR3 DNA follows: TGTGCCAGCACCCAGGGATCCCACACTGAAGCTTTCTTT. Its protein product is CASTQGSHTEAFF.